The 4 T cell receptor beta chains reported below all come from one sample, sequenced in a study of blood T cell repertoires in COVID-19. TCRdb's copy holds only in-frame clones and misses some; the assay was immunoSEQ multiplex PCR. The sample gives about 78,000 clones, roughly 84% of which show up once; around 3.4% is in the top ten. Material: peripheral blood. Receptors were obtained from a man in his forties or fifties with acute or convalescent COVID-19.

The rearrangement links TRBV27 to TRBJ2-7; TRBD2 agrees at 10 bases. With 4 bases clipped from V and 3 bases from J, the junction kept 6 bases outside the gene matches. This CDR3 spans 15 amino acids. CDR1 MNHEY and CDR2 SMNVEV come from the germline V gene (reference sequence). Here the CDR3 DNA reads TGTGCCAGCAGTTCTCTAGCGGGAGTCGACTACGAGCAGTACTTC. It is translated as CASSSLAGVDYEQYF.

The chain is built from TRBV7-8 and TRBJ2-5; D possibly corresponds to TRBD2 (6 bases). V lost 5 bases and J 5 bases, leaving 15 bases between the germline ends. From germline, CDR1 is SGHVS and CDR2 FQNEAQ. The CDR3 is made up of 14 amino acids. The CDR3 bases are TGTGCCAGCAGCCCCCGACTAGTTCGGGAGACCCAGTACTTC. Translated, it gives CASSPRLVRETQYF. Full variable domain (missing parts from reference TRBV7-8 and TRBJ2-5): GAGVSQSPRYKVAKRGQDVALRCDPISGHVSLFWYQQALGQGPEFLTYFQNEAQLDKSGLPSDRFFAERPEGSVSTLKIQRTQQEDSAVYLCASSPRLVRETQYFGPGTRLLVL.

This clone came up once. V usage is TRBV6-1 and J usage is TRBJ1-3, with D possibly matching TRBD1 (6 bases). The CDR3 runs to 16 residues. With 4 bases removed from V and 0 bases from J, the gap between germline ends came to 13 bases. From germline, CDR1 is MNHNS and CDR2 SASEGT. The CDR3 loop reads CASSVDRSHSGNTIYF. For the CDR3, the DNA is TGTGCCAGCAGTGTGGACAGAAGCCACTCTGGAAACACCATATATTTT.

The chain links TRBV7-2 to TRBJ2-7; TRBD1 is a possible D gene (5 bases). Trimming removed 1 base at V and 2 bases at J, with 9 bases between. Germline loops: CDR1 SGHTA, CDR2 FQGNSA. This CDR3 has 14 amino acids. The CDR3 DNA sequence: TGTGCCAGCAGCTTAGATCTGGGGCCCTACGAGCAGTACTTC. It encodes CASSLDLGPYEQYF. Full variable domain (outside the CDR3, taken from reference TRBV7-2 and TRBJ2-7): GAGVSQSPSNKVTEKGKDVELRCDPISGHTALYWYRQSLGQGLEFLIYFQGNSAPDKSGLPSDRFSAERTGGSVSTLTIQRTQQEDSAVYLCASSLDLGPYEQYFGPGTRLTVT.